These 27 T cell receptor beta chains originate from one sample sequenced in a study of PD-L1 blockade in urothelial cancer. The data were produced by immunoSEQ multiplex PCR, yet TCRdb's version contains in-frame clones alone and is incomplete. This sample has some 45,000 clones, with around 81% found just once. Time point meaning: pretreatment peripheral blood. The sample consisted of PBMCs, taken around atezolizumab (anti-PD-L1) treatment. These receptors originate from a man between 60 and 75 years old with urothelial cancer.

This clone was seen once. CDR3 region: CASSVEGQNTGELFF. CDR3 nucleotides: TGTGCCAGCAGTGTCGAGGGTCAGAACACCGGGGAGCTGTTTTTT. The chain uses TRBV9 and TRBJ2-2, with D possibly TRBD2 on 5 matching bases. Trimming removed 5 bases from V and 1 base from J, with 12 bases in between. The CDR3 covers 15 residues. The germline CDR1 and CDR2 sequences are SGDLS and YYNGEE.

The CDR3 region is CASSDPSNFSGGAWETQYF. The CDR3 region has the DNA TGCGCCAGCAGTGATCCAAGCAATTTTAGCGGGGGGGCCTGGGAGACCCAGTACTTC. The V call is TRBV10-2, the J call TRBJ2-5; 11 nucleotides match TRBD2. Germline lookup yields CDR1 WSHSY and CDR2 SAAADI. The CDR3 covers 19 residues. J gave up 5 bases and V 3 bases, and 17 bases lay outside the gene matches.

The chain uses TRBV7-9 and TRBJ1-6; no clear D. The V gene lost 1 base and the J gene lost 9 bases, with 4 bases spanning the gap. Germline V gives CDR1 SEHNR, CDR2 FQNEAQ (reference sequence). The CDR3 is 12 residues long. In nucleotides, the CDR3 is TGTGCCAGCAGCTTAGGAGGTTCACCCCTCCACTTT. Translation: CASSLGGSPLHF.

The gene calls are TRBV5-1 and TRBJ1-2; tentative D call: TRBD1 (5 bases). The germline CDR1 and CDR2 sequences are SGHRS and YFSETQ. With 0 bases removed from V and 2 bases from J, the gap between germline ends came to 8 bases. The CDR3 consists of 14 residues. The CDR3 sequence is CASSLVGANYGYTF. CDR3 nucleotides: TGCGCCAGCAGCTTGGTAGGGGCCAACTATGGCTACACCTTC.

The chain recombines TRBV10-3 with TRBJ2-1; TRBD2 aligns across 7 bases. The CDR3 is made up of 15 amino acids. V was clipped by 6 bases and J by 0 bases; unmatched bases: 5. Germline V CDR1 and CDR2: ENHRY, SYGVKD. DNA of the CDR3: TGTGCCATCAGGACTAGCACTGGCTCCTACAATGAGCAGTTCTTC. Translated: CAIRTSTGSYNEQFF.

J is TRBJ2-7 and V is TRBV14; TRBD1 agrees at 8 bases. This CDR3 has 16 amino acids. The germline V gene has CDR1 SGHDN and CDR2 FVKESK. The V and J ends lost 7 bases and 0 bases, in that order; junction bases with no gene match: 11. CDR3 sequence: CASTQTGTGSSYEQYF. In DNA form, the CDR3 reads TGTGCCAGCACCCAGACCGGGACAGGCAGCTCCTACGAGCAGTACTTC. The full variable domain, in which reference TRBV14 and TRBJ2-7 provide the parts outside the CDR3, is EAGVTQFPSHSVIEKGQTVTLRCDPISGHDNLYWYRRVMGKEIKFLLHFVKESKQDESGMPNNRFLAERTGGTYSTLKVQPAELEDSGVYFCASTQTGTGSSYEQYFGPGTRLTVT.

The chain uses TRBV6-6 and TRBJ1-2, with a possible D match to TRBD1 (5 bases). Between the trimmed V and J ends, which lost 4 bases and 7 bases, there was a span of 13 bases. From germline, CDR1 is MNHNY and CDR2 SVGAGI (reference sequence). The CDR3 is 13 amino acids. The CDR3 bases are TGTGCCAGCAGTTCTGGAGGGGTTGGTGGCTACACCTTC. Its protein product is CASSSGGVGGYTF.

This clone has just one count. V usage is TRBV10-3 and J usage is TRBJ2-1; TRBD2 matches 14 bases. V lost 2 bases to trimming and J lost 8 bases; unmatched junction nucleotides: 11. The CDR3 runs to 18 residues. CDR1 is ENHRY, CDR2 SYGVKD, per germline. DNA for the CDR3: TGTGCCATCAGTGAGATTCCGGGACTAGCGGGAGTCTATCATGAGCAGTTCTTC. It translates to CAISEIPGLAGVYHEQFF.

CDR3 residues: CASSLVLAGNNEQFF. The CDR3 DNA sequence: TGTGCCAGCAGTTTGGTACTAGCGGGGAACAATGAGCAGTTCTTC. V and J are TRBV28 and TRBJ2-1; 10 nucleotides line up with TRBD2. This CDR3 is 15 amino acids long. The V segment lost 3 bases and the J segment 5 bases; nucleotides outside the gene matches: 4. Germline CDR1 MDHEN, CDR2 SYDVKM.

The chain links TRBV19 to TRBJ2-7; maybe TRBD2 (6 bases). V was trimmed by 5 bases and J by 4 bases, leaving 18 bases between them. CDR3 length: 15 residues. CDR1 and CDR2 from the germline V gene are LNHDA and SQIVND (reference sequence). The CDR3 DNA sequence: TGTGCCAGTAGTGCCTCCAATCTGGGACTTTACGAGCAGTACTTC. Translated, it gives CASSASNLGLYEQYF.

The CDR3 DNA sequence: TGCGCCAGCAGGCCCACAGGGGGCTACACTGAAGCTTTCTTT. Translated: CASRPTGGYTEAFF. The J gene is TRBJ1-1, the V gene TRBV10-2; 9 bases fit TRBD1. V shed 6 bases, J shed 3 bases, and the junction held 5 bases outside the gene matches. Germline V lookup: CDR1 WSHSY, CDR2 SAAADI. The CDR3 is made up of 14 amino acids.

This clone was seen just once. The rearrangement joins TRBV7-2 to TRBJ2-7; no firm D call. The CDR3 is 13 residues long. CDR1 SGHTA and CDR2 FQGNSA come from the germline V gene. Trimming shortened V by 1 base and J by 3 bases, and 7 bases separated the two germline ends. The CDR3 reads CASSLDYLYEQYF. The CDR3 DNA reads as TGTGCCAGCAGCTTAGATTATCTCTACGAGCAGTACTTC.

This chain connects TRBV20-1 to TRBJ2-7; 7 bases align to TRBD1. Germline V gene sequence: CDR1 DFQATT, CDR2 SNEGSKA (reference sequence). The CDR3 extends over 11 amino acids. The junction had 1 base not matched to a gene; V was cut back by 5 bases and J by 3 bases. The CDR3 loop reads CSARDSYEQYF. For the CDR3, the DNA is TGCAGTGCTCGGGACAGCTACGAGCAGTACTTC.

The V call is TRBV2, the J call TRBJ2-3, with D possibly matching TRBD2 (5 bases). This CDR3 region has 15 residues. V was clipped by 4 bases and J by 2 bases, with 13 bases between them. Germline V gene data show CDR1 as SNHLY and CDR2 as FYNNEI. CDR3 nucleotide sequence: TGTGCCAGCAGTGGAAGAAGACTAATCACAGATACGCAGTATTTT. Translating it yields CASSGRRLITDTQYF.

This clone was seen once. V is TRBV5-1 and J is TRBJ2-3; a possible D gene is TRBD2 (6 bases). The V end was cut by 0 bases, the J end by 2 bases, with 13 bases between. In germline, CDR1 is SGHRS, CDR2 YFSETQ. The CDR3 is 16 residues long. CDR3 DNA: TGCGCCAGCAGCTTGGCTTGGGGAGGAGACACAGATACGCAGTATTTT. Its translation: CASSLAWGGDTDTQYF.

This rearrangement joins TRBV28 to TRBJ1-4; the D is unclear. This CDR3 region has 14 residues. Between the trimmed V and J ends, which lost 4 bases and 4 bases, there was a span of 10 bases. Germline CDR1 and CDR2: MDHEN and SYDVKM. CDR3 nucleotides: TGTGCCAGCAGTTCCCCAGCGAGTAATGAAAAACTGTTTTTT. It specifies CASSSPASNEKLFF. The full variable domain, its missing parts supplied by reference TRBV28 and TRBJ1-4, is DVKVTQSSRYLVKRTGEKVFLECVQDMDHENMFWYRQDPGLGLRLIYFSYDVKMKEKGDIPEGYSVSREKKERFSLILESASTNQTSMYLCASSSPASNEKLFFGSGTQLSVL.

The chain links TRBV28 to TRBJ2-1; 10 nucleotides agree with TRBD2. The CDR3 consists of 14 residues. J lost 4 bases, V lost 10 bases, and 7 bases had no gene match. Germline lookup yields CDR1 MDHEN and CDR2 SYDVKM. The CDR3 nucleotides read TGTGCCACTATTAGCGGGGGGCTTTACAATGAGCAGTTCTTC. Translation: CATISGGLYNEQFF.

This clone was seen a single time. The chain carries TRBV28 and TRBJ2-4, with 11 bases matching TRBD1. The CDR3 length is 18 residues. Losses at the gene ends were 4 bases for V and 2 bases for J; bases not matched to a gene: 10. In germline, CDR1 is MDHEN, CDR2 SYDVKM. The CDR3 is CASSSPGTGGLSKNIQYF. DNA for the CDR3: TGTGCCAGCAGTTCACCCGGGACAGGGGGACTTTCCAAAAACATTCAGTACTTC.

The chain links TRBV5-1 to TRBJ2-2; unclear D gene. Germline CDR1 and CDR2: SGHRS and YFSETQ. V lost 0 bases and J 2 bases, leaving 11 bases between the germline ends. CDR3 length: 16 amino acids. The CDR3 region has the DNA TGCGCCAGCAGCTTGGTCGCAGGTGCAAACACCGGGGAGCTGTTTTTT. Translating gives CASSLVAGANTGELFF.

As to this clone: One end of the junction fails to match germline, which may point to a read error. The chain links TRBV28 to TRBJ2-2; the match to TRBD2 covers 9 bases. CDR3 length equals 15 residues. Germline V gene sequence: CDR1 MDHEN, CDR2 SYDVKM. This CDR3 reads CASNLAGAVTGELFF. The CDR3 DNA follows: TGTGCCAGCAATTTAGCGGGAGCGGTCACCGGGGAGCTGTTTTTT.

The CDR3 DNA is TGTGCCAGCAGTTTGATCTCACACTACGAGCAGTACTTC. Translated, it gives CASSLISHYEQYF. The chain carries TRBV27 and TRBJ2-7; no clear D. The CDR3 runs to 13 residues. CDR1 is MNHEY and CDR2 is SMNVEV in the germline V gene (reference sequence). The V end lost 3 bases, the J end lost 3 bases, and 9 bases lay between the germline ends.

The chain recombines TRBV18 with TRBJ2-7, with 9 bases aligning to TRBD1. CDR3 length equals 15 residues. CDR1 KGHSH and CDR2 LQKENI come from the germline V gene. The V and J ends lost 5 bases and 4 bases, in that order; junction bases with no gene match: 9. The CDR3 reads CASSTGQGKPYEQYF. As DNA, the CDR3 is TGTGCCAGCTCAACAGGACAGGGGAAGCCTTACGAGCAGTACTTC. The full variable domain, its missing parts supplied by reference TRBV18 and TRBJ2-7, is NAGVMQNPRHLVRRRGQEARLRCSPMKGHSHVYWYRQLPEEGLKFMVYLQKENIIDESGMPKERFSAEFPKEGPSILRIQQVVRGDSAAYFCASSTGQGKPYEQYFGPGTRLTVT.

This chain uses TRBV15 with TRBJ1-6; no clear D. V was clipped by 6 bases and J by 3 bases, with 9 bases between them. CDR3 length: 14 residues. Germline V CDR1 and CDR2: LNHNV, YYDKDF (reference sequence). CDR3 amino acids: CATREGVYNSPLHF. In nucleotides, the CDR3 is TGTGCCACCAGGGAGGGCGTCTATAATTCACCCCTCCACTTT. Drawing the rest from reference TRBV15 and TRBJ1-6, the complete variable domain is DAMVIQNPRYQVTQFGKPVTLSCSQTLNHNVMYWYQQKSSQAPKLLFHYYDKDFNNEADTPDNFQSRRPNTSFCFLDIRSPGLGDTAMYLCATREGVYNSPLHFGNGTRLTVT.

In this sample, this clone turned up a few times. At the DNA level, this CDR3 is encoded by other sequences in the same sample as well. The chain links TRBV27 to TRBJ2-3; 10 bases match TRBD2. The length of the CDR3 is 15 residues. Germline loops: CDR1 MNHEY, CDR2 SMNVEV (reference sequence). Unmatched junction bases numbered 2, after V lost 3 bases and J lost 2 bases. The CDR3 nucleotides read TGTGCCAGCAGTTTTCTAGCGGGAGACACAGATACGCAGTATTTT. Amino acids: CASSFLAGDTDTQYF.

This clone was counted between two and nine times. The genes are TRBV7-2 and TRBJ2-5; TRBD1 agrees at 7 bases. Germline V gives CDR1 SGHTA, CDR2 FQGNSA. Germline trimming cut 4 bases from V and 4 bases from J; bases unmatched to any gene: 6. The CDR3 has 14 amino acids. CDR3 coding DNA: TGTGCCAGCAGCTCAAACAGGGGCGCAGAGACCCAGTACTTC. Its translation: CASSSNRGAETQYF.

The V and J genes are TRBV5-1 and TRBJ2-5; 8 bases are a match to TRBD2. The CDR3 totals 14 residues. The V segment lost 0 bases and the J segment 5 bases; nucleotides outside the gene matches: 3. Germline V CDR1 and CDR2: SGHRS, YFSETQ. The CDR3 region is CASSLAGREETQYF. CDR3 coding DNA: TGCGCCAGCAGCTTGGCCGGGAGGGAGGAGACCCAGTACTTC.

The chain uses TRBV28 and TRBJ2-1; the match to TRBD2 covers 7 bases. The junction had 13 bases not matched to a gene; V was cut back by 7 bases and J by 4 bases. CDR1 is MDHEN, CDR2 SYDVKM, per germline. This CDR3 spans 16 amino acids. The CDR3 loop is CASTPMGEGRYNEQFF. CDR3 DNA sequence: TGTGCCAGCACCCCTATGGGGGAGGGTCGTTACAATGAGCAGTTCTTC.